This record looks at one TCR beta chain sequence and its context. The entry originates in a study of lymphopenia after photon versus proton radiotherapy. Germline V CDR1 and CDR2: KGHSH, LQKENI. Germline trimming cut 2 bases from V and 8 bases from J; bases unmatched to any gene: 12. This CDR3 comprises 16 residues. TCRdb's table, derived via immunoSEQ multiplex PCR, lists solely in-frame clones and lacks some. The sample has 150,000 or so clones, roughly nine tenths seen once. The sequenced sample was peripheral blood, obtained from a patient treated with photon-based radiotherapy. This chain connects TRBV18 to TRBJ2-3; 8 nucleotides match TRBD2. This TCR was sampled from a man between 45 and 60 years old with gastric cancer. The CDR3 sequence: CASSPRTSWVVGTQYF. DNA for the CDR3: TGTGCCAGCTCACCAAGGACTAGCTGGGTTGTCGGTACGCAGTATTTT.